Following are 31 T cell receptor beta chains from one sample sequenced in a study of blood T cell repertoires in COVID-19. Libraries were prepared by immunoSEQ multiplex PCR; TCRdb keeps only in-frame clonotypes and omits some of them. The table records 260,000 or so clones, around 88% of them present only once. Material: PBMCs or T cells enriched from blood (not recorded which). The source is a woman aged 35 to 49 with acute COVID-19.

The chain uses TRBV12-3 or TRBV12-4 and TRBJ1-1; tentative D call: TRBD1 (6 bases). V was pared by 8 bases and J by 4 bases, with 11 bases between. The CDR3 is 12 residues long. The CDR3 nucleotides read TGTGCCAGCCAGGGGCTAGGCACTGAAGCTTTCTTT. Protein: CASQGLGTEAFF.

This chain connects TRBV5-1 to TRBJ2-6; TRBD1 is a possible D gene (5 bases). Per the germline V gene, CDR1 is SGHRS and CDR2 is YFSETQ. The V end was cut by 4 bases, the J end by 2 bases, with 13 bases between. The CDR3 length is 16 residues. Here the CDR3 reads CASSTSARAGANVLTF. CDR3 coding DNA: TGCGCCAGCAGCACCAGCGCCAGGGCTGGGGCCAACGTCCTGACTTTC.

This chain links TRBV25-1 with TRBJ2-2; D not certain. Germline CDR1 reads MGHDK; CDR2 reads SYGVNS. This CDR3 is built from 18 residues. The V and J ends lost 0 bases and 2 bases respectively, with 16 bases between them. The CDR3 is CASSEYILGRRNTGELFF. CDR3 coding DNA: TGTGCCAGCAGTGAATATATTCTGGGCAGACGAAACACCGGGGAGCTGTTTTTT.

V and J are TRBV5-6 and TRBJ2-4, with 12 bases lining up with TRBD2. This CDR3 has 19 amino acids. Germline values: CDR1 SGHDT, CDR2 YYEEEE. J lost 4 bases, V lost 2 bases, and 13 bases had no gene match. The CDR3 DNA reads TGTGCCAGCAGCTTACCGGGACTAGCGGGTCCCCCGCCAAAAAACATTCAGTACTTC. Its translation is CASSLPGLAGPPPKNIQYF.

This clone was observed a few times. V and J are TRBV2 and TRBJ2-7, with 9 positions matching TRBD2. Germline V gives CDR1 SNHLY, CDR2 FYNNEI. The CDR3 totals 14 residues. Germline trimming cut 7 bases from V and 4 bases from J; bases unmatched to any gene: 8. The CDR3: CASTLAGNGYEQYF. In DNA, the CDR3 is TGTGCCAGCACCCTAGCGGGAAATGGATACGAGCAGTACTTC. The full variable domain, rest sourced from reference TRBV2 and TRBJ2-7, is EPEVTQTPSHQVTQMGQEVILRCVPISNHLYFYWYRQILGQKVEFLVSFYNNEISEKSEIFDDQFSVERPDGSNFTLKIRSTKLEDSAMYFCASTLAGNGYEQYFGPGTRLTVT.

The V call is TRBV18, the J call TRBJ1-2; the D is unclear. This CDR3 spans 13 amino acids. Between the trimmed V and J ends, which lost 2 bases and 1 base, there was a span of 5 bases. The germline V gene encodes CDR1 KGHSH and CDR2 LQKENI. Here the CDR3 reads CASSPGSNYGYTF. The DNA for the CDR3 is TGTGCCAGCTCACCAGGGAGTAACTATGGCTACACCTTC.

The chain recombines TRBV2 with TRBJ2-3; 9 positions agree with TRBD1. The CDR3 is 14 residues long. Per germline, CDR1 SNHLY and CDR2 FYNNEI. V gave up 6 bases and J gave up 3 bases; unmatched junction bases: 4. DNA for the CDR3: TGTGCCAGCAGGCGGGACAGGGATACAGATACGCAGTATTTT. Amino acids: CASRRDRDTDTQYF.

The chain uses TRBV5-1 and TRBJ2-3; a possible D gene is TRBD2 (5 bases). This CDR3 has 18 amino acids. V was cut by 0 bases and J by 4 bases, with 21 bases left in between. Germline V lookup: CDR1 SGHRS, CDR2 YFSETQ. CDR3 nucleotides: TGCGCCAGCAGCTTGGTAGTCGGGGTTTCGTCTCTTCCAGATACGCAGTATTTT. Protein sequence: CASSLVVGVSSLPDTQYF.

The chain recombines TRBV5-7 with TRBJ1-1, with D uncertain. TRBV5-7 is sorted into the ORF group, with uncertain function. The CDR3 extends over 16 amino acids. The V gene lost 1 base and the J gene lost 2 bases, with 15 bases spanning the gap. The CDR3 sequence is CASSLQWLAGNTEAFF. In DNA form, the CDR3 reads TGTGCCAGCAGCTTGCAGTGGCTTGCAGGAAACACTGAAGCTTTCTTT.

This chain uses TRBV18 with TRBJ1-1; D remains unclear. The CDR3 sequence is 15 residues long. Germline V gives CDR1 KGHSH, CDR2 LQKENI. The V gene lost 5 bases and the J gene lost 7 bases, with 20 bases spanning the gap. In DNA, the CDR3 is TGTGCCAGCTCATTCCGGGAAAAGGTGTTGGTTGAAGCTTTCTTT. Translating it yields CASSFREKVLVEAFF.

The genes are TRBV7-3 and TRBJ2-3; TRBD2 might be the D (5 bases). The germline CDR1 and CDR2 sequences are SGHTA and FQGTGA. The CDR3 extends over 14 amino acids. Trimming pared 5 bases from V and 8 bases from J, leaving 17 bases between. CDR3 sequence: CASSLGADVGTQYF. In nucleotides, the CDR3 is TGTGCCAGCAGCCTGGGAGCAGACGTCGGTACGCAGTATTTT.

CDR3 sequence reads: CSALGLAGASEAFF. Written as DNA, the CDR3 is TGCAGCGCCCTGGGTTTGGCAGGGGCTTCTGAAGCTTTCTTT. This rearrangement joins TRBV29-1 to TRBJ1-1, with D perhaps TRBD1 (6 bases). There are 14 residues in the CDR3. Germline CDR1 is SQVTM and CDR2 is ANQGSEA. V was pared by 7 bases and J by 6 bases, with 21 bases between. Combining the CDR3 with reference TRBV29-1 and TRBJ1-1 gives the whole variable domain SAVISQKPSRDICQRGTSLTIQCQVDSQVTMMFWYRQQPGQSLTLIATANQGSEATYESGFVIDKFPISRPNLTFSTLTVSNMSPEDSSIYLCSALGLAGASEAFFGQGTRLTVV.

V is TRBV28 and J is TRBJ1-6, with 9 bases identical to TRBD1. There are 14 residues in the CDR3. Germline lookup yields CDR1 MDHEN and CDR2 SYDVKM. J gave up 7 bases and V 5 bases, and 3 bases lay outside the gene matches. CDR3 in DNA: TGTGCCAGCAGTGGGGGACAGGGCAATTCACCCCTCCACTTT. It codes for CASSGGQGNSPLHF.

The sample holds one count of this clone. The chain combines TRBV6-2 or TRBV6-3 with TRBJ2-7; weak D call: TRBD1 (6 bases). There are 14 residues in the CDR3. The V end lost 4 bases, the J end lost 3 bases, and 13 bases lay between the germline ends. The germline V gene encodes CDR1 MNHEY and CDR2 SVGEGT. The CDR3 DNA is TGTGCCAGCAGTTCCTGGACAGACATCTACGAGCAGTACGTC. Its translation: CASSSWTDIYEQYV.

The sample holds one count of this clone. The chain links TRBV7-2 to TRBJ2-5, with no clear D. The V gene lost 4 bases and the J gene lost 0 bases, with 6 bases spanning the gap. The CDR3 totals 13 residues. Germline V gives CDR1 SGHTA, CDR2 FQGNSA. The CDR3 loop is CASSSVYQETQYF. The DNA of the CDR3 is TGTGCCAGCAGCTCCGTGTACCAAGAGACCCAGTACTTC.

The chain is built from TRBV29-1 and TRBJ2-1; the match to TRBD1 covers 9 bases. The V gene end was trimmed by 8 bases and the J gene end by 8 bases; junction bases not matched to a gene: 10. Germline CDR1 reads SQVTM; CDR2 reads ANQGSEA. The CDR3 length is 13 residues. Here the CDR3 DNA reads TGCAGCCTCCTGGGACAGGGCGCTTATGAGCAGTTCTTC. Translating gives CSLLGQGAYEQFF.

This chain connects TRBV27 to TRBJ2-3, with TRBD2 matching over 13 bases. CDR3 length equals 15 residues. CDR1 is MNHEY and CDR2 is SMNVEV in the germline V gene (reference sequence). Trimming cost V 8 bases and J 3 bases; bases outside gene matches: 5. The CDR3, as DNA: TGTGCCAGCGCCCCGGGACTAGCGGGAACAGATACGCAGTATTTT. It is translated as CASAPGLAGTDTQYF.

Only one count was recorded for this clone. CDR3 protein: CASSPRGGIGQPQHF. The CDR3 DNA reads as TGTGCCAGCTCACCACGCGGGGGTATCGGTCAGCCCCAGCATTTT. V and J are TRBV18 and TRBJ1-5; a possible D gene is TRBD1 (5 bases). CDR3 length equals 15 residues. The V end was cut by 1 base, the J end by 6 bases, with 13 bases between. Germline V gives CDR1 KGHSH, CDR2 LQKENI.

The gene calls are TRBV10-2 and TRBJ2-1; D is ambiguous. The ends were cut back, 4 bases at V and 6 bases at J, with 13 bases in the middle. This CDR3 is 14 amino acids long. In germline, CDR1 is WSHSY, CDR2 SAAADI. CDR3 in DNA: TGCGCCAGCAGTGTGGAGAATTTCCCCAATGAGCAGTTCTTC. Encoded protein: CASSVENFPNEQFF.

The rearrangement links TRBV2 to TRBJ2-3; D is perhaps TRBD2 (6 bases). The CDR3 has 14 amino acids. Between the trimmed V and J ends, which lost 8 bases and 0 bases, there was a span of 12 bases. CDR1 is SNHLY and CDR2 is FYNNEI in the germline V gene. CDR3 coding DNA: TGTGCCAGCGCGAGCGGGCTTAGCACAGATACGCAGTATTTT. Translating it yields CASASGLSTDTQYF. Looking up the rest from reference TRBV2 and TRBJ2-3 gives the full variable domain: EPEVTQTPSHQVTQMGQEVILRCVPISNHLYFYWYRQILGQKVEFLVSFYNNEISEKSEIFDDQFSVERPDGSNFTLKIRSTKLEDSAMYFCASASGLSTDTQYFGPGTRLTVL.

The chain combines TRBV20-1 with TRBJ2-3; TRBD2 matches at 8 bases. The V and J ends lost 5 bases and 9 bases, in that order; junction bases with no gene match: 4. This CDR3 has 11 residues. CDR1 and CDR2 from the germline V gene are DFQATT and SNEGSKA (reference sequence). CDR3 loop: CSARTSITQYF. The CDR3 DNA reads as TGCAGTGCTCGGACTAGCATCACGCAGTATTTT.

This rearrangement joins TRBV12-3 or TRBV12-4 to TRBJ2-6, with D tentatively TRBD1 (6 bases). Trimming shortened V by 6 bases and J by 5 bases, and 8 bases separated the two germline ends. This CDR3 is built from 13 residues. The CDR3 DNA follows: TGTGCCAGCAGACAGGGCAGGGCCAACGTCCTGACTTTC. This codes for CASRQGRANVLTF.

The V and J genes are TRBV21-1 and TRBJ1-2; TRBD1, the table's D call, was not compared with the DNA. TRBV21-1 is a pseudogene. This CDR3 is built from 14 residues. The CDR3 region is CASSNVTGAYGYTF. The CDR3, as DNA: TGTGCCAGCAGCAATGTAACAGGGGCATATGGCTACACCTTC.

The chain's CDR3 is CATRGQGRTDYGYTF. CDR3 in DNA: TGTGCCACCAGGGGACAGGGGCGAACCGACTATGGCTACACCTTC. J is TRBJ1-2 and V is TRBV24-1, with 10 bases fitting TRBD1. CDR1 KGHDR and CDR2 SFDVKD come from the germline V gene. The CDR3 extends over 15 amino acids. Trimming at V came to 7 bases and at J to 3 bases, leaving 7 bases not matched to a gene.

Note on this clone: Distinct nucleotide sequences in the sample also encode this CDR3. The chain joins TRBV6-5 to TRBJ1-1, with D perhaps TRBD1 (5 bases). Trimming removed 0 bases from V and 6 bases from J, with 8 bases in between. The CDR3 has 13 amino acids. Germline V gives CDR1 MNHEY, CDR2 SVGAGI. Here the CDR3 reads CASSYSGGPEAFF. For the CDR3, the DNA is TGTGCCAGCAGTTACTCCGGGGGTCCTGAAGCTTTCTTT.

This clone was found once. The genes are TRBV14 and TRBJ1-2; the D is unclear. This CDR3 contains 15 residues. Germline CDR1 is SGHDN and CDR2 is FVKESK. Deletions cut 4 bases from V and 4 bases from J, with 16 bases between. The CDR3 loop reads CASSLGPLRGYGYTF. The CDR3 bases are TGTGCCAGCAGCCTAGGACCCCTCCGGGGCTATGGCTACACCTTC. The entire variable domain, with the rest obtained from reference TRBV14 and TRBJ1-2, is as follows: EAGVTQFPSHSVIEKGQTVTLRCDPISGHDNLYWYRRVMGKEIKFLLHFVKESKQDESGMPNNRFLAERTGGTYSTLKVQPAELEDSGVYFCASSLGPLRGYGYTFGSGTRLTVV.

CDR3 nucleotide sequence: TGTGCCAGCAGCTGGGACAGGGGCACTGAAGCTTTCTTT. Protein: CASSWDRGTEAFF. The V call is TRBV5-5, the J call TRBJ1-1; 10 bases align to TRBD1. From germline, CDR1 is SGHKS and CDR2 YYEKEE (reference sequence). The trim removed 3 bases at V and 4 bases at J, leaving 0 bases unmatched. The CDR3 sequence is 13 residues long.

The chain carries TRBV10-3 and TRBJ2-3; TRBD2 agrees at 10 bases. The CDR3 extends over 15 amino acids. The junction had 8 bases not matched to a gene; V was cut back by 6 bases and J by 5 bases. Germline V gives CDR1 ENHRY, CDR2 SYGVKD. CDR3 nucleotide sequence: TGTGCCATCAGGTCAGGACTAGCGGAGGGAGATACGCAGTATTTT. As protein: CAIRSGLAEGDTQYF.

The V call is TRBV3-1 (or the pseudogene TRBV3-2), the J call TRBJ2-7; 9 bases align to TRBD2. The CDR3 is 14 amino acids. The trim removed 7 bases at V and 1 base at J, leaving 5 bases unmatched. Germline CDR1 reads LGHDT; CDR2 reads YNNKEL (reference sequence). DNA for the CDR3: TGTGCCAGCAAAACTAGCGGGCTTTCCTACGAGCAGTACTTC. It encodes CASKTSGLSYEQYF.

V usage is TRBV5-1 and J usage is TRBJ2-1; D may be TRBD1 (6 bases). The CDR3 totals 15 residues. Germline loops: CDR1 SGHRS, CDR2 YFSETQ. Trimming took off 7 bases at V and 5 bases at J, with 19 bases between the two ends. The CDR3 region has the DNA TGCGCCAGCGCCTTGACAGGCAACGGGCACAATGAGCAGTTCTTC. Protein sequence: CASALTGNGHNEQFF.

This clone appeared once. The genes are TRBV7-8 and TRBJ2-6; 7 nucleotides line up with TRBD2. The CDR3 length is 18 residues. With 5 bases clipped from V and 0 bases from J, the junction kept 10 bases outside the gene matches. The germline V gene has CDR1 SGHVS and CDR2 FQNEAQ. The DNA for the CDR3 is TGTGCCAGCAGCGTCGTTAGCGGGCTCTTCTCTGGGGCCAACGTCCTGACTTTC. This translates into CASSVVSGLFSGANVLTF.